A selection of T cell receptor beta chains follows, all from one sample in a study of neurological immune-mediated disorders. One entry per CDR3 protein results from TCRdb running MiXCR on the 5' RACE reads. The table lists more than 35,000 distinct CDR3 sequences, nearly 6.5% of them singletons, with around 0.6% in the top ten. The source material was CD4+ T cells from blood. The source is a woman in her thirties or forties in good health. Each CDR3 is given with its conserved first and last residue. The D gene is left open where the match is weak. Rows give clone size only sometimes, using once, few, many, or a class for an expanded clone.

>TRBJ2-7|many|NA|TRBV28
CASSLAAPGTYEQYF
TGTGCCAGCAGTTTAGCAGCCCCCGGCACCTACGAGCAGTACTTC
>TRBJ2-7|many|NA|TRBV5-1
CASSLPPNEQYF
TGCGCCAGCAGCTTACCTCCTAATGAGCAGTACTTC
>TRBJ2-1|many|TRBD2|TRBV29-1
CSVAGGSGAYEQFF
TGCAGCGTCGCGGGGGGGAGCGGGGCTTATGAGCAGTTCTTC
>TRBJ2-3|many|NA|TRBV7-9
CASSHPLTDTQYF
TGTGCCAGCAGCCACCCTCTCACAGATACGCAGTATTTT
>TRBJ2-7|NA|NA|TRBV20-1
CSASPGGTYEQYF
TGCAGTGCTAGCCCCGGAGGGACCTACGAGCAGTACTTC
>TRBJ1-1|many|NA|TRBV6-5
CASSYGAAFRGGSTEAFF
TGTGCCAGCAGTTACGGGGCAGCTTTCAGGGGCGGTAGCACTGAAGCTTTCTTT
>TRBJ2-3|many|TRBD1|TRBV6-5
CASRRTGDTQYF
TGTGCCAGCAGGAGGACAGGGGATACGCAGTATTTT
>TRBJ2-5|many|NA|TRBV29-1
CSVASGEETQYF
TGCAGCGTGGCATCGGGTGAAGAGACCCAGTACTTC
>TRBJ2-2|many|TRBD2|TRBV6-2/TRBV6-3
CASSQTSGRGHGELFF
TGTGCCAGCAGTCAAACTAGCGGGAGGGGCCACGGGGAGCTGTTTTTT
>TRBJ1-1|many|NA|TRBV21-1
CASSNPQIPMPRKQGALNTEAFF
TGTGCCAGCAGCAACCCCCAAATTCCCATGCCTCGGAAACAGGGGGCATTGAACACTGAAGCTTTCTTT
>TRBJ1-3|many|TRBD1|TRBV12-3/TRBV12-4
CASRDRAAGNTIYF
TGTGCCAGCAGAGACAGGGCCGCTGGAAACACCATATATTTT
>TRBJ2-1|many|TRBD2|TRBV15
CATSREGREGWDEQFF
TGTGCCACCAGCAGAGAGGGACGGGAGGGCTGGGATGAGCAGTTCTTC
>TRBJ2-5|many|NA|TRBV15
CATSRVRGYPETQYF
TGTGCCACCAGCAGAGTTCGGGGATACCCAGAGACCCAGTACTTC
>TRBJ2-3|NA|TRBD1|TRBV5-4
CASSQYRGTDTQYF
TGTGCCAGCAGCCAGTACAGGGGAACAGATACGCAGTATTTT
>TRBJ2-7|many|TRBD1|TRBV20-1
CSAIYTGTENYEQYF
TGCAGTGCTATTTACACCGGGACAGAAAACTACGAGCAGTACTTC
>TRBJ2-7|many|NA|TRBV20-1
CSAKYPGALNEQYF
TGCAGTGCTAAATACCCGGGAGCTCTCAACGAGCAGTACTTC
>TRBJ2-5|many|NA|TRBV20-1
CSGVDRTFETQYF
TGCAGTGGTGTAGACAGAACATTCGAGACCCAGTACTTC
>TRBJ1-2|many|NA|TRBV6-2/TRBV6-3
CASSYTTDLYGYTF
TGTGCCAGCAGTTACACGACAGATCTCTATGGCTACACCTTC
>TRBJ2-5|many|TRBD1|TRBV20-1
CSARDRGVGKTQYF
TGCAGTGCTAGGGACAGGGGGGTCGGAAAGACCCAGTACTTC
>TRBJ1-3|many|NA|TRBV5-1
CASSLEVTASGNTIYF
TGCGCCAGCAGCTTGGAGGTGACTGCCTCTGGAAACACCATATATTTT
>TRBJ2-7|NA|NA|TRBV27
CASSGRTGSIHEQYF
TGTGCCAGCAGTGGGAGAACAGGGAGTATCCACGAGCAGTACTTC
>TRBJ2-1|many|NA|TRBV28
CASSLPDSRGNEQFF
TGTGCCAGCAGTTTACCGGACTCCCGGGGCAATGAGCAGTTCTTC
>TRBJ1-6|many|NA|TRBV6-6
CASGRNNSPLHF
TGTGCCAGCGGACGGAACAATTCACCCCTCCACTTT
>TRBJ2-1|many|TRBD2|TRBV5-1
CASSPGTSGRDEFF
TGCGCCAGCAGTCCCGGGACTAGCGGGCGGGACGAGTTCTTC
>TRBJ2-3|many|TRBD2|TRBV20-1
CSGGGRGATDTQYF
TGCAGTGGGGGCGGGAGGGGGGCCACAGATACGCAGTATTTT
>TRBJ2-3|NA|NA|TRBV5-1
CASSVGRGAADTQYF
TGCGCCAGCAGCGTTGGAAGGGGGGCGGCAGATACACAGTATTTT
>TRBJ1-4|many|NA|TRBV4-1
CASSLKVLTEKLFF
TGCGCCAGCAGCCTTAAGGTGTTAACTGAAAAACTGTTTTTT
>TRBJ1-2|many|NA|TRBV28
CASKGGKGNGYTF
TGTGCCAGCAAAGGGGGAAAAGGGAATGGCTACACCTTC
>TRBJ2-1|many|TRBD2|TRBV4-1
CASSQDGTSGRAVVNEQFF
TGCGCCAGCAGCCAAGATGGTACTAGCGGGAGGGCCGTGGTAAATGAGCAGTTCTTC
>TRBJ2-1|many|NA|TRBV12-5
CASGLNPYNEQFF
TGTGCTAGTGGTTTAAACCCTTACAATGAGCAGTTCTTC
>TRBJ1-5|NA|NA|TRBV6-4
CASSDGSNQPQHF
TGTGCCAGCAGTGATGGAAGCAATCAGCCCCAGCATTTT
>TRBJ2-7|many|TRBD2|TRBV12-3/TRBV12-4
CASSPRLAGGSYEQYF
TGTGCCAGCAGTCCGCGACTAGCGGGAGGTTCTTACGAGCAGTACTTC
>TRBJ2-6|many|NA|TRBV5-1
CASSPEVPGANVLTF
TGCGCCAGCAGCCCCGAAGTTCCCGGGGCCAACGTCCTGACTTTC
>TRBJ1-5|NA|NA|TRBV28
CASSLGFYSNQPQHF
TGTGCCAGCAGTTTGGGGTTTTATAGCAATCAGCCCCAGCATTTT
>TRBJ2-7|many|NA|TRBV5-1
CASSPEPGREQYF
TGCGCCAGCAGCCCGGAACCGGGTCGCGAGCAGTACTTC
>TRBJ2-7|many|NA|TRBV5-1
CASSLVGPDLYF
TGCGCCAGCAGCTTGGTCGGGCCAGATCTGTACTTC
>TRBJ2-5|many|TRBD2|TRBV3-1
CASSESGRSETQYF
TGTGCCAGCAGCGAGAGCGGGAGGAGTGAGACCCAGTACTTC
>TRBJ2-7|many|NA|TRBV9
CASSVAPHSLSDEQYF
TGTGCCAGCAGCGTAGCTCCCCACTCCCTCTCTGACGAGCAGTACTTC
>TRBJ2-5|many|NA|TRBV20-1
CSTAVQETQYF
TGCAGTACGGCAGTCCAAGAGACCCAGTACTTC
>TRBJ2-6|NA|TRBD2|TRBV20-1
CSARTSGSFFGANVLTF
TGCAGTGCTAGGACTAGCGGGAGTTTCTTCGGGGCCAACGTCCTGACTTTC
>TRBJ2-7|NA|NA|TRBV5-5
CASSLNYYYEQYF
TGTGCCAGCAGCTTGAACTACTACTACGAGCAGTACTTC